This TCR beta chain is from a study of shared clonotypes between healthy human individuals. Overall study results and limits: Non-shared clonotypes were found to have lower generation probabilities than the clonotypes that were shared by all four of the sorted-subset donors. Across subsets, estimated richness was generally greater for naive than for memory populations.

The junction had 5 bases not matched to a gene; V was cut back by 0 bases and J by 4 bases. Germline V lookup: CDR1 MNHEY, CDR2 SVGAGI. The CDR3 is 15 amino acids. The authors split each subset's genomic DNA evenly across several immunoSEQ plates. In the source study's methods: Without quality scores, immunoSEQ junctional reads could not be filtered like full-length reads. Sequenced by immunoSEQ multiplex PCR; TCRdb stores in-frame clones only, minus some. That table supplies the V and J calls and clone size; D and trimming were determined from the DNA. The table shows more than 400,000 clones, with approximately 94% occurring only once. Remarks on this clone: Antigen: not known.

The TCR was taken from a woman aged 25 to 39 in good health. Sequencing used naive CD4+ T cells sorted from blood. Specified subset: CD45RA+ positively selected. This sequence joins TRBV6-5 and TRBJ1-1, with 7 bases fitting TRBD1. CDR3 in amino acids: CASSYSTGSGTEAFF. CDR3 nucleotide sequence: TGTGCCAGCAGTTACTCGACAGGGTCGGGCACTGAAGCTTTCTTT.